The T cell receptor beta chain described here comes from a study of blood T cell repertoires in COVID-19. Each participant's cohort was designated according to participant-reported clinical history. Assay used: immunoSEQ multiplex PCR; TCRdb lists only in-frame clones, some missing. Of under 350,000 clones in the sample, roughly nine tenths were seen once. Unmatched junction bases numbered 6, after V lost 2 bases and J lost 3 bases. The length of the CDR3 is 15 residues. The germline V gene encodes CDR1 SGHRS and CDR2 YFSETQ. J is TRBJ1-2 and V is TRBV5-1; 8 bases align to TRBD1. The receptor was isolated from a man in his sixties who had recovered from COVID-19. Sequenced sample: PBMCs or T cells enriched from blood (not recorded which). The CDR3 region has the DNA TGCGCCAGCAGCTTAGGACAGGGTCGGTACTATGGCTACACCTTC. It codes for CASSLGQGRYYGYTF.